These 26 T cell receptor beta chains originate from one sample sequenced in a study of shared clonotypes between healthy human individuals. Only in-frame clones appear in the TCRdb table, and some are missing; sequencing was by immunoSEQ multiplex PCR. The table has about 2.3 million clones, roughly 90% seen once. Material: naive CD4+ T cells from PBMCs. Subset reported: CD45RA+ positively selected. The receptors shown here come from a young man in good health. Some clones in this sample may be carry-over from other donors' samples.

CDR3 residues: CASSQRSSGRSYNEQFF. The CDR3 nucleotides read TGTGCCAGCAGCCAAAGGTCTAGCGGGAGGTCCTACAATGAGCAGTTCTTC. V is TRBV4-2 and J is TRBJ2-1, with 11 bases fitting TRBD2. Germline trimming cut 2 bases from V and 1 base from J; bases unmatched to any gene: 4. The germline V gene has CDR1 LGHNA and CDR2 YNFKEQ. The CDR3 covers 17 residues.

This clone has just one count. This rearrangement joins TRBV9 to TRBJ2-1; no reliable D call. The ends were cut back, 2 bases at V and 9 bases at J, with 21 bases in the middle. This CDR3 is built from 16 residues. Germline loops: CDR1 SGDLS, CDR2 YYNGEE. Here the CDR3 reads CASSVTNLDPQAEQFF. The CDR3 coding sequence is TGTGCCAGCAGCGTGACGAATCTCGACCCCCAGGCTGAGCAGTTCTTC.

On this clone itself: Different DNA sequences within this sample yield the same CDR3. The V call is TRBV5-4, the J call TRBJ2-3, with 8 bases fitting TRBD1. Germline trimming cut 0 bases from V and 3 bases from J; bases unmatched to any gene: 3. CDR3 size: 15 residues. Germline values: CDR1 SGHNT, CDR2 YYREEE (reference sequence). CDR3 residues: CASSLGGQGTDTQYF. As DNA, the CDR3 is TGTGCCAGCAGCTTGGGTGGACAGGGAACAGATACGCAGTATTTT.

This chain joins TRBV28 and TRBJ1-1; no definite D call. Germline assignment: CDR1 MDHEN and CDR2 SYDVKM. The CDR3 totals 13 residues. The germline V and J ends were trimmed by 9 bases and 4 bases, with 15 bases remaining between them. The CDR3: CASLSQAVTEAFF. In nucleotides, the CDR3 is TGTGCCAGTCTTTCTCAGGCGGTCACTGAAGCTTTCTTT.

The chain combines TRBV6-6 with TRBJ1-2; TRBD1 might be the D (6 bases). Trimming shortened V by 6 bases and J by 1 base, and 18 bases separated the two germline ends. The germline gives CDR1 MNHNY, CDR2 SVGAGI (reference sequence). This CDR3 is 16 amino acids long. For the CDR3, the DNA is TGTGCCAGCAGACCGGGGGGCAGGGGTAGTAACTATGGCTACACCTTC. Encoded protein: CASRPGGRGSNYGYTF.

The rearrangement uses TRBV28 and TRBJ1-1; D uncertain. Germline V gives CDR1 MDHEN, CDR2 SYDVKM. Trimming pared 4 bases from V and 7 bases from J, leaving 19 bases between. CDR3 length: 15 amino acids. Here the CDR3 reads CASSSISAAPFEAFF. CDR3 nucleotides: TGTGCCAGCAGTTCCATATCGGCAGCCCCGTTTGAAGCTTTCTTT.

This chain joins TRBV6-1 and TRBJ2-7; TRBD2 agrees at 8 bases. Germline V gene data show CDR1 as MNHNS and CDR2 as SASEGT. The J segment lost 0 bases and the V segment lost 4 bases, leaving 5 bases of the junction unmatched. CDR3 length: 15 residues. Written as DNA, the CDR3 is TGTGCCAGCAGTGCCTTGGGACTAGTCTCCTACGAGCAGTACTTC. This sequence encodes CASSALGLVSYEQYF.

This chain uses TRBV4-3 with TRBJ1-2; possibly TRBD1 for D (5 bases). The V and J ends lost 0 bases and 8 bases respectively, with 13 bases between them. The germline V gene encodes CDR1 LGHNA and CDR2 YSLEER. The CDR3 consists of 14 residues. The CDR3 coding sequence is TGCGCCAGCAGCCAAGATGAGGGGACTGCAGGCTACACCTTC. The encoded protein is CASSQDEGTAGYTF.

The gene calls are TRBV18 and TRBJ1-2, with D uncertain. From germline, CDR1 is KGHSH and CDR2 LQKENI. Trimming removed 4 bases from V and 4 bases from J, with 19 bases in between. The CDR3 contains 16 residues. The CDR3 region is CASSRTTASPTYGYTF. CDR3 coding DNA: TGTGCCAGCTCACGGACGACGGCAAGCCCCACCTATGGCTACACCTTC.

The chain carries TRBV6-5 and TRBJ1-2; no clear D. Germline loops: CDR1 MNHEY, CDR2 SVGAGI. The CDR3 consists of 13 residues. Trimming pared 6 bases from V and 4 bases from J, leaving 12 bases between. In DNA, the CDR3 is TGTGCCAGCAGGCCGACACGGTTCTATGGCTACACCTTC. This codes for CASRPTRFYGYTF.

The rearrangement links TRBV27 to TRBJ2-7, with TRBD1 matching over 10 bases. The V gene's germline CDR1 is MNHEY and CDR2 SMNVEV (reference sequence). Germline trimming cut 2 bases from V and 1 base from J; bases unmatched to any gene: 8. The CDR3 extends over 17 amino acids. Written as DNA, the CDR3 is TGTGCCAGCAGTTTAGGGACCCCGGGACAGGGGTCCTACGAGCAGTACTTC. Protein product: CASSLGTPGQGSYEQYF.

V and J are TRBV5-4 and TRBJ2-2, with 7 positions matching TRBD1. CDR1 SGHNT and CDR2 YYREEE come from the germline V gene (reference sequence). Trimming took 2 bases from V and 4 from J; bases not matched to a gene: 8. This CDR3 has 16 residues. The CDR3 is CASSLKPQGFTGELFF. The CDR3 region has the DNA TGTGCCAGCAGCTTAAAACCACAGGGGTTCACCGGGGAGCTGTTTTTT.

The chain carries TRBV30 and TRBJ2-2; TRBD1 matches at 9 bases. The V and J ends lost 4 bases and 5 bases, in that order; junction bases with no gene match: 8. Germline-derived CDR1 and CDR2 are GTSNPN and SVGIG (reference sequence). This CDR3 is 15 amino acids long. The CDR3 protein is CAWIGWTGETGELFF. DNA of the CDR3: TGTGCCTGGATTGGGTGGACAGGGGAAACCGGGGAGCTGTTTTTT.

The chain links TRBV6-5 to TRBJ2-3; D possibly corresponds to TRBD1 (5 bases). The CDR3 sequence is 16 residues long. Germline loops: CDR1 MNHEY, CDR2 SVGAGI. Trimming cost V 0 bases and J 1 base, with 11 bases left between them. This chain's CDR3 is CASSYSVGPGTDTQYF. CDR3 sequence (DNA): TGTGCCAGCAGTTACTCTGTGGGGCCGGGCACAGATACGCAGTATTTT.

This clone has only one observation. The chain has TRBV11-3 and TRBJ2-7; 9 bases agree with TRBD1. Germline V lookup: CDR1 SGHNT, CDR2 YENEEA. This CDR3 contains 15 residues. Unmatched junction bases numbered 6, after V lost 1 base and J lost 5 bases. The CDR3 loop reads CASSLGPDRGDEQYF. CDR3 DNA: TGTGCCAGCAGCTTAGGACCCGACAGGGGGGACGAGCAGTACTTC.

The J gene is TRBJ1-5, the V gene TRBV6-1, with D possibly TRBD1 on 6 matching bases. The germline CDR1 and CDR2 sequences are MNHNS and SASEGT. V shed 6 bases and J shed 5 bases, with 11 bases lying between them. CDR3 size: 13 residues. The DNA for the CDR3 is TGTGCCAGCAGAACGACAGGACATCAGCCCCAGCATTTT. This translates into CASRTTGHQPQHF.

As to this clone: Other DNA sequences from this sample encode an identical CDR3 as well. V and J are TRBV5-1 and TRBJ2-1; 11 bases are shared with TRBD2. The CDR3 consists of 15 residues. Unmatched junction bases numbered 3, after V lost 4 bases and J lost 3 bases. CDR1 is SGHRS, CDR2 YFSETQ, per germline. Here the CDR3 reads CASSPGTSGYNEQFF. The DNA for the CDR3 is TGCGCCAGCAGCCCCGGGACTAGCGGCTACAATGAGCAGTTCTTC.

This clone came up once. At the DNA level, this CDR3 is encoded by other sequences in the same sample as well. V and J are TRBV28 and TRBJ2-7, with 9 bases identical to TRBD1. The germline V gene encodes CDR1 MDHEN and CDR2 SYDVKM. CDR3 length: 13 residues. Trimming took 6 bases from V and 4 from J; bases not matched to a gene: 4. Here the CDR3 DNA reads TGTGCCAGCAGACCCGGACAGGGGTACGAGCAGTACTTC. Its translation is CASRPGQGYEQYF.

This clone was seen only once. This rearrangement joins TRBV27 to TRBJ2-1; 10 nucleotides align to TRBD2. The CDR3 contains 15 residues. V gave up 6 bases and J gave up 12 bases; unmatched junction bases: 14. Germline V gene data show CDR1 as MNHEY and CDR2 as SMNVEV (reference sequence). CDR3 in amino acids: CASRVAGGLPGAQFF. The CDR3 coding sequence is TGTGCCAGCAGGGTAGCGGGAGGCCTACCGGGGGCGCAGTTCTTC.

The chain recombines TRBV18 with TRBJ1-1; D is possibly TRBD1 (5 bases). Germline CDR1 KGHSH, CDR2 LQKENI. V dropped 2 bases and J dropped 0 bases, with 13 bases sitting between them. This CDR3 spans 16 amino acids. The CDR3: CASSPGAESLNTEAFF. CDR3 bases: TGTGCCAGCTCACCAGGGGCAGAGTCCTTGAACACTGAAGCTTTCTTT.

This chain connects TRBV19 to TRBJ1-3; D possibly corresponds to TRBD1 (6 bases). The length of the CDR3 is 14 residues. V lost 8 bases and J lost 0, with 11 bases in between. The germline V gene has CDR1 LNHDA and CDR2 SQIVND (reference sequence). CDR3 in DNA: TGTGCCAGTGCGGACAGATTCTCTGGAAACACCATATATTTT. Its protein product is CASADRFSGNTIYF.

This rearrangement joins TRBV11-2 to TRBJ2-2, with 10 bases matching TRBD2. V lost 2 bases to trimming and J lost 6 bases; unmatched junction nucleotides: 9. Germline-derived CDR1 and CDR2 are SGHAT and FQNNGV. The CDR3 is 17 amino acids. This CDR3 reads CASSLSLLAGEAGELFF. CDR3 nucleotide sequence: TGTGCCAGCAGCTTATCTCTCCTAGCGGGAGAGGCCGGGGAGCTGTTTTTT. The variable domain in full, with the rest retrieved from reference TRBV11-2 and TRBJ2-2, is EAGVAQSPRYKIIEKRQSVAFWCNPISGHATLYWYQQILGQGPKLLIQFQNNGVVDDSQLPKDRFSAERLKGVDSTLKIQPAKLEDSAVYLCASSLSLLAGEAGELFFGEGSRLTVL.

The chain has TRBV6-6 and TRBJ1-2; maybe TRBD1 (6 bases). Germline V gene lookup returns CDR1 MNHNY and CDR2 SVGAGI (reference sequence). The CDR3 contains 13 residues. Deletions cut 5 bases from V and 5 bases from J, with 12 bases between. The CDR3 region has the DNA TGTGCCAGCAGTGAGGGACATCAATATGGCTACACCTTC. It specifies CASSEGHQYGYTF.

A single count supports this clone. The J gene is TRBJ2-1, the V gene TRBV4-3, with TRBD2 matching 9 bases. Germline-derived CDR1 and CDR2 are LGHNA and YSLEER. J was trimmed by 6 bases and V by 0 bases; bases with no gene match: 9. The CDR3 loop spans 17 amino acids. In DNA form, the CDR3 reads TGCGCCAGCAGCCAAGATATTGGGCTAGCGGGACGCAATGAGCAGTTCTTC. Protein: CASSQDIGLAGRNEQFF.

The chain joins TRBV7-3 to TRBJ1-2, with 8 bases matching TRBD1. Germline lookup yields CDR1 SGHTA and CDR2 FQGTGA. This CDR3 spans 16 amino acids. V trimming: 5 bases; J trimming: 4 bases; junction bases outside the gene matches: 12. CDR3 DNA: TGTGCCAGCAGCCCCTCTACGGACAGGGCTCCCTATGGCTACACCTTC. As protein: CASSPSTDRAPYGYTF. Drawing the rest from reference TRBV7-3 and TRBJ1-2, the complete variable domain is GAGVSQTPSNKVTEKGKYVELRCDPISGHTALYWYRQSLGQGPEFLIYFQGTGAADDSGLPNDRFFAVRPEGSVSTLKIQRTERGDSAVYLCASSPSTDRAPYGYTFGSGTRLTVV.

The chain has TRBV11-2 and TRBJ2-1, with 12 bases fitting TRBD2. V lost 5 bases and J lost 10; bases outside the gene matches: 9. This CDR3 is 15 amino acids long. Germline V CDR1 and CDR2: SGHAT, FQNNGV. The CDR3 DNA is TGTGCCAGCAGCAAACCGGGACTAGCGGGCCTCGAGCAGTTCTTC. Amino acids: CASSKPGLAGLEQFF.